This section outlines one T cell receptor beta chain sequence together with its context. Its antigen is unidentified. The sample originates from a study of T cell responses to AZD1222 COVID-19 vaccine. Points from the study as a whole: The sample set comprised mostly white British donors with more females, and clonal diversity was possibly underestimated.

Only in-frame clones appear in the TCRdb table, and some are missing; sequencing was by immunoSEQ multiplex PCR. The sample has 100,000 to 150,000 clones, roughly 92% seen once. The TCR sequence derives from an adult who received the AZD1222 COVID-19 vaccine. The sample consisted of peripheral blood, taken 28 days after the second AZD1222 dose.

CDR3 coding DNA: TGTGCCATCAGAATGGAGGGATCGGGGACTGAAGCTTTCTTT. As protein: CAIRMEGSGTEAFF. The V call is TRBV10-3, the J call TRBJ1-1; no clear D gene. CDR3 length: 14 residues. Germline lookup yields CDR1 ENHRY and CDR2 SYGVKD. Deletions cut 6 bases from V and 5 bases from J, with 16 bases between.